This T cell receptor beta chain was recorded in a study of blood T cell repertoires in COVID-19. On the study more broadly: PBMCs, B-cell-depleted T cells, or T cells provided the cDNA or gDNA that made up the material.

The CDR3 runs 15 residues. V gave up 4 bases and J gave up 2 bases; unmatched junction bases: 4. The germline gives CDR1 SGHNT, CDR2 YENEEA. Cohort allocation depended upon clinical history that participants reported. Original handling: Amplification with reference gene primers provided the estimates of nucleated cell counts. Produced via immunoSEQ multiplex PCR; TCRdb's table is partial and in-frame only. The V and J calls and clone size were taken over from that table, and D and trimming were inferred from the DNA. The data show 320,000 or so clones, with around 84% seen just once and 1.5% to 2% held by the top ten.

Input material: PBMCs or T cells enriched from blood (not recorded which). This clonotype originated in a woman aged 30 to 39 who had been exposed to COVID-19. The V call is TRBV11-3, the J call TRBJ2-5; 10 bases agree with TRBD1. The CDR3 loop reads CASSYGQGGQETQYF. As DNA, the CDR3 is TGTGCCAGCAGCTACGGACAGGGGGGACAAGAGACCCAGTACTTC.